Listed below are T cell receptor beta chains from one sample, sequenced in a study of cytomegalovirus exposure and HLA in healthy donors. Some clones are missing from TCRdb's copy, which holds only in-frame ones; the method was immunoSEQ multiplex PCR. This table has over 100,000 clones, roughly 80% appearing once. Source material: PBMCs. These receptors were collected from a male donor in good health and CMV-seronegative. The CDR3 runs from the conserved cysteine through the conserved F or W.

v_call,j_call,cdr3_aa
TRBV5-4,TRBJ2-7,CASSLDRVYEQYF
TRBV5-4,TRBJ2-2,CASSPRGRGTSGELFF
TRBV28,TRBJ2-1,CASRGGLAGGNEQFF
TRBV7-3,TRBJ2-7,CASSRTGSYEQYF
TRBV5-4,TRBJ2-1,CASSRTSGKHEQFF
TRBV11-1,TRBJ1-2,CASRRTDTGHYGYTF
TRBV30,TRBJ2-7,CAWSLRGASPMEQYF
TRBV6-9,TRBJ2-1,CASSCIPRSRWEQFF
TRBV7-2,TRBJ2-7,CASSLAKTPRGYEQYF
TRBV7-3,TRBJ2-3,CASSLTSGFTDTQYF
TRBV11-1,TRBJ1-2,CASSKRGFGYTF
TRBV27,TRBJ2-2,CASSYEKPTGELFF
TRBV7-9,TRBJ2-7,CASSRVENSGAYEQYF
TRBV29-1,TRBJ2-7,CSVEVDRGDEQYF
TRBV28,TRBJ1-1,CASSLNWRSKAFF
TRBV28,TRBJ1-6,CASTGQVALVSPLHF
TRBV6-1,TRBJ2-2,CASSVSGGNTGELFF
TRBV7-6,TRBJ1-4,CASSLRQNEKLFF
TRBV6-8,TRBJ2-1,CASRTSVLLPYYNEQFF
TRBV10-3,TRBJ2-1,CAISAVGTGSRNEQFF
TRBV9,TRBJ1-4,CASSASGTTNEKLFF
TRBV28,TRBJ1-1,CASRDRLNTEAFF
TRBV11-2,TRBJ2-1,CASSYLGGRVFNEQFF
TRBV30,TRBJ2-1,CAWNTGTSGRRFF
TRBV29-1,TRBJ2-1,CSAKPRQGGNEQFF
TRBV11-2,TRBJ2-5,CASLGGREGPETQYF
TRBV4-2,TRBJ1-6,CASSPGQGARRNSPLHF